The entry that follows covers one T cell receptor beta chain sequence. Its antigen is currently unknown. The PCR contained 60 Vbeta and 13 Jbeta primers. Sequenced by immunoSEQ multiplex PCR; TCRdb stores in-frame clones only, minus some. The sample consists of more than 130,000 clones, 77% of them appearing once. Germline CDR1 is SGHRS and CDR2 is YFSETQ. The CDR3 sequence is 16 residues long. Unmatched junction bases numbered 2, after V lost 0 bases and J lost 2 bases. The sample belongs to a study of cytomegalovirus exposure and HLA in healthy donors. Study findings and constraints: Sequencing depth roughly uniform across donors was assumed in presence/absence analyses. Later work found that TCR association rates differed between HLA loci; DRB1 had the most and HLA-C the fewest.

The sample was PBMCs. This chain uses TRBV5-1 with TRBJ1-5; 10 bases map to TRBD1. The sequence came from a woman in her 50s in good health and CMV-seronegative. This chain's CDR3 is CASSLGDRGGNQPQHF. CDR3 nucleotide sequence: TGCGCCAGCAGCTTGGGGGACAGGGGTGGCAATCAGCCCCAGCATTTT.